This T cell receptor (beta chain) originates from a study of T cells in Graves' hyperthyroidism and ophthalmopathy. A note on this clonotype: This may be a read error: a much more frequent sequence differs by one nucleotide.

Germline-derived CDR1 and CDR2 are SGHNT and YYREEE (reference sequence). This CDR3 region has 17 residues. V was pared by 2 bases and J by 2 bases, with 11 bases of the junction left unmatched. TCR beta CDR3 regions were amplified from RNA transcripts. In the first-round RT-PCR of the TCR CDR3, the HTBI primer set was used. In TCRdb, the multiplex PCR reads were re-called with MiXCR into one record per CDR3 protein. The sample records about 420,000 distinct CDR3 sequences, around a sixth being singletons. The source material was blood. The V gene is TRBV5-4, the J gene TRBJ2-7, with 9 bases that match TRBD2. This clonotype originated in a young woman with Graves' hyperthyroidism. The CDR3 region has the DNA TGTGCCAGCAGCTTCGGGGCTAGCGGGGCCCATGCCTACGAGCAGTACTTC. This encodes CASSFGASGAHAYEQYF.